The rows below give T cell receptor beta chains drawn from one sample of a study of T cell responses to AZD1222 COVID-19 vaccine. The table came from immunoSEQ multiplex PCR; TCRdb's copy has only in-frame clones and leaves some out. Of about 140,000 clones listed, around 88% are singletons. Sequencing was performed on peripheral blood, taken on day 0 of AZD1222 vaccination. The source of these receptors is an adult in good health. The CDR3 runs from the conserved cysteine through the conserved F or W. A D gene is named only where the DNA matches it firmly. Expanded clones get a size class; other rows say once, few or many, or leave the size out.

J gene | D gene | clone size | V gene | CDR3 DNA | CDR3 protein
TRBJ2-5 | TRBD2 | - | TRBV5-1 | TGCGCCAGCAGCTTGGGGTCGCGACTAGCGGGAGGGCCGGAGACCCAGTACTTC | CASSLGSRLAGGPETQYF
TRBJ2-2 | - | - | TRBV6-4 | TGTGCCAGCAGTGAGAGTTGGACCAAGAACACCGGGGAGCTGTTTTTT | CASSESWTKNTGELFF
TRBJ2-4 | - | - | TRBV2 | TGTGCCAGCAGTGAAGAGGGAGTGCGGTACTTC | CASSEEGVRYF
TRBJ1-4 | - | - | TRBV28 | TGTGCCAGCAGTTTAGGGGCTAATGAAAAACTGTTTTTT | CASSLGANEKLFF
TRBJ1-2 | - | - | TRBV7-2 | TGTGCCAGCAGCTTGTCCCTTAACTATGGCTACACCTTC | CASSLSLNYGYTF
TRBJ2-3 | - | - | TRBV12-5 | TGTGCTAGTGGTTTGGCCGGTGGGGATACGCAGTATTTT | CASGLAGGDTQYF
TRBJ1-5 | TRBD1 | - | TRBV6-5 | TGTGCCAGCAGAAAAGACAGGGGCAATCAGCCCCAGCATTTT | CASRKDRGNQPQHF
TRBJ2-2 | TRBD2 | - | TRBV19 | TGTGCCAGTAGACCCGGCCCAGCGGGAGTAGGAACCGGGGAGCTGTTTTTT | CASRPGPAGVGTGELFF
TRBJ1-5 | - | - | TRBV5-5 | TGTGCCAGCAGCTTGATATGGGGTCAGCCCCAGCATTTT | CASSLIWGQPQHF
TRBJ1-6 | TRBD1 | - | TRBV7-2 | TGTGCCAGCAGCGACGGGACAGGCAATTCACCCCTCCACTTT | CASSDGTGNSPLHF
TRBJ1-3 | - | - | TRBV28 | TGTGCCAGCTCATCACAGGGAAACACCATATATTTT | CASSSQGNTIYF
TRBJ1-5 | - | - | TRBV19 | TGTGCCAGTAGTATACACGGGACGGGTCAGCCCCAGCATTTT | CASSIHGTGQPQHF
TRBJ2-7 | TRBD1 | - | TRBV13 | TGTGCCAGCAGCCCCCTGAGGGCAGGGGGTGAGCAGTACTTC | CASSPLRAGGEQYF
TRBJ1-1 | - | - | TRBV10-2 | TGCGCCACCCAGGTTTCGCACCTAAACACTGAAGCTTTCTTT | CATQVSHLNTEAFF
TRBJ2-7 | - | - | TRBV6-1 | TGTGCCAGCAGTGACGGGCCCCCACCTAGCTACGAGCAGTACTTC | CASSDGPPPSYEQYF
TRBJ1-1 | - | - | TRBV19 | TGTGCCAGTACGCTCTCTCCCGGGCTCGGCACTGAAGCTTTCTTT | CASTLSPGLGTEAFF
TRBJ1-2 | - | - | TRBV14 | TGTGCCAGCAGCCAACAGAACAGGGTTGGTGGCTACACCTTC | CASSQQNRVGGYTF
TRBJ1-3 | - | once | TRBV29-1 | TGCAGCGCTAGACGGGACTCCTCTGGAAACACCATATATTTT | CSARRDSSGNTIYF
TRBJ1-1 | - | - | TRBV11-2 | TGTGCCAGCAGCCCAGGGGATTTCGGTGAAGCTTTCTTT | CASSPGDFGEAFF
TRBJ2-2 | - | - | TRBV7-6 | TGTGCCAGCAGCTTAGTGATCCCAGCGAACACCGGGGAGCTGTTTTTT | CASSLVIPANTGELFF
TRBJ1-2 | - | - | TRBV5-1 | TGCGCCAGCAGCTTGGCCGGGGACGGACGGAATGGCTACACCTTC | CASSLAGDGRNGYTF
TRBJ1-1 | - | - | TRBV6-2/TRBV6-3 | TGTGCCAGCAGCGGGAACACTGAAGCTTTCTTT | CASSGNTEAFF
TRBJ1-1 | TRBD1 | - | TRBV19 | TGTGCCGCCGGGACAGAGAACACTGAAGCTTTCTTT | CAAGTENTEAFF
TRBJ1-1 | - | - | TRBV6-4 | TGTGCCAGCAGTGACTCGAATCGGAACACTGAAGCTTTCTTT | CASSDSNRNTEAFF
TRBJ2-7 | TRBD2 | - | TRBV6-5 | TGTGCCAGCAGCCAGACTAGCGGGAGTACGGGGGAGCAGTACTTC | CASSQTSGSTGEQYF
TRBJ2-7 | - | - | TRBV27 | TGTGCCAGCAGTTTCCATCCGCCGGGACAACACGAGCAGTACTTC | CASSFHPPGQHEQYF
TRBJ1-3 | - | - | TRBV6-1 | TGTGCCAGCAGTGAAAGTCTGCTAAGCTCTGGAAACACCATATATTTT | CASSESLLSSGNTIYF
TRBJ1-5 | TRBD1 | - | TRBV10-2 | TGCGCCACCAGGACAGGGGGCGATCAGCCCCAGCATTTT | CATRTGGDQPQHF
TRBJ2-7 | - | - | TRBV12-3/TRBV12-4 | TGTGCCAGCAGTCCGAGAGTTGGCTACGAGCAGTACTTC | CASSPRVGYEQYF
TRBJ1-5 | - | - | TRBV18 | TGTGCCAGCTCACCAGGGGGGAGGGCCCAGCATTTT | CASSPGGRAQHF
TRBJ1-4 | - | - | TRBV29-1 | TGCAGCGTTGCCCTCGGAGGGAGGGGTGAAAAACTGTTTTTT | CSVALGGRGEKLFF
TRBJ1-4 | TRBD1 | few | TRBV5-1 | TGCGCCAGCAGCTTGACGGCGACAGGGGAATTAAAACTGTTTTTT | CASSLTATGELKLFF
TRBJ1-1 | - | - | TRBV2 | TGTGCCAGCAGAGGGGAGAAAGGCTCTGAAGCTTTCTTT | CASRGEKGSEAFF
TRBJ1-5 | - | once | TRBV28 | TGTGCCAGCAAATCAGACAATAGCAATCAGCCCCAGCATTTT | CASKSDNSNQPQHF
TRBJ2-3 | - | - | TRBV15 | TGTGCCACCAGCAGAGAACTTGAGGATACGCAGTATTTT | CATSRELEDTQYF
TRBJ1-2 | - | once | TRBV12-3/TRBV12-4 | TGTGCCAGCAGTTTCGAGGGGCACTATGGCTACACCTTC | CASSFEGHYGYTF
TRBJ2-5 | TRBD1 | - | TRBV29-1 | TGCAGTCTAAAACAGGGGCAAGAGACCCAGTACTTC | CSLKQGQETQYF
TRBJ2-7 | TRBD2 | - | TRBV19 | TGTGCCAGTAGTATACCGGGGGGAACCCCCTACGAGCAGTACTTC | CASSIPGGTPYEQYF
TRBJ2-1 | - | once | TRBV5-5 | TGTGCCAGCAGCTTGCAGCGGGCCTCTATCTATGAGCAGTTCTTC | CASSLQRASIYEQFF
TRBJ1-5 | - | - | TRBV7-2 | TGTGCCAGCAGTCAAGTGGCCGGTAGCAATCAGCCCCAGCATTTT | CASSQVAGSNQPQHF
TRBJ2-2 | - | - | TRBV4-1 | TGCGCCAGCAGCTTAACAGGGTCTGAGGTCGGGGAGCTGTTTTTT | CASSLTGSEVGELFF
TRBJ2-2 | - | - | TRBV30 | TGTGCCTGGAGTGGGTCGAACACCGGGGAGCTGTTTTTT | CAWSGSNTGELFF
TRBJ2-1 | - | - | TRBV5-1 | TGCGCCAGCAGCCCCGAATACAATGAGCAGTTCTTC | CASSPEYNEQFF